This T cell receptor beta chain was captured by sequencing in a study of Ad26.COV2.S vaccination and SARS-CoV-2 variants (dated by TCRdb to the early 2020s). Concerning the study at large: Vaccine-arm donors were drawn from COV1001, a multicentre, randomized, double-blind, placebo-controlled phase I-IIa trial of Ad26.COV2.S in healthy adults. Dosing of Ad26.COV2.S was intramuscular, at either 5x10^10 or 1x10^11 viral particles, delivered as one shot or as two shots spaced 56 days apart. The specificity and breadth of SARS-CoV-2-reactive T cell receptors after Ad26.COV2.S vaccination were assessed by TCRbeta repertoire sequencing. A total of some 30 samples were included in the TCR-sequenced set, comprising some 20 Ad26.COV2.S vaccine recipients, 5 placebo recipients and 8 SARS-CoV-2 convalescent individuals. Trial participants were randomized into five groups of five: low-dose or high-dose Ad26.COV2.S given once or twice, or placebo on both occasions. Throughout the experiments and outcome assessment, investigators stayed blinded to trial group allocation. The research as a whole found: The study lacked the statistical power to compare responses across vaccine doses or regimens. According to the authors, total T cell responses may have been underestimated by the TCR breadth and depth analyses. After vaccination, substantial breadth of spike-specific CD8+ and CD4+ T cell responses was reported. Higher spike-specific TCR breadth was observed in Ad26.COV2.S recipients than in placebo recipients (P = 0.0014). Comparable non-spike TCR breadth was observed between vaccine and placebo recipients, consistent with only spike being contained in the vaccine.

Spanning cysteine to phenylalanine, the CDR3 consists of 14 amino acids. The entry retains the CDR3 DNA only, 42 bases that are in frame from base 1. Cut back by 5 bases and 1 base, the V and J ends lie 11 bases apart. As encoded in the germline V gene, CDR1 is SGHTA while CDR2 is FQGNSA. The table lists this clone with a count of one. No antigen is known for it. The input lacks base qualities; no much larger clone sits a single base away. This specimen's treatment or condition label, interpreted: roughly 20 received Ad26.COV2.S at low or high dose, single or two shots; 5 received placebo; per-sample allocation not given. Repertoires of vaccine and placebo recipients were sequenced from samples taken on day 63 after the first injection. Between 29 July and 7 August 2020, Cohort 1b enrolled about two dozen adults aged 18-55 years at one site in Boston, USA. Ad26.COV2.S consisted of a replication-incompetent adenovirus type 26 vector by which a prefusion-stabilized SARS-CoV-2 spike protein from the original Wuhan strain was expressed.

TCRbeta CDR3 regions were sequenced with the immunoSEQ Assay. After extraction, genomic DNA underwent amplification by bias-controlled multiplex PCR, followed by high-throughput sequencing. For the original study's pipeline: To quantify the absolute abundance of each unique TCRbeta CDR3 region, sequences were collapsed and filtered. T cell fraction was estimated by normalization of TCRbeta template counts to usable DNA, with usable DNA being measured through amplification of reference genes present in all nucleated cells. Repertoire TCRs were annotated as SARS-CoV-2-specific by exact matching of V gene, CDR3 amino acid sequence and J gene to a known reactive TCR set. The reference SARS-CoV-2 TCR set came from MIRA and was filtered for enrichment in COVID-19-positive ImmuneCODE repertoires, removing public or cross-reactive TCRs. Using the MIRA antigens, annotated TCRs were further analysed by specific ORF or by position within an ORF. Breadth was defined as annotated unique rearrangements over total unique productive rearrangements; depth was the summed frequency of those rearrangements. Two-sided Wilcoxon rank-sum tests were applied when comparing TCR breadth between groups. This is the immuneACCESS table as TCRdb keeps it, with only in-frame sequences that have V and J called. A part of the clones is gone; compared with another copy, unresolved V genes explain less than half, and the rest is unexplained. From that table come the V and J calls and clone size; the DNA was used to work out D and trimming. The sample records 300,000 to 400,000 clones, about 87% of which are singletons. 6.4% of the sample is in the top ten clones.

Material: peripheral blood, obtained in a trial of Ad26.COV2.S vaccine versus placebo. This sequence originates from a person aged 18-65 years who received the Ad26.COV2.S COVID-19 vaccine or a placebo. The chain couples TRBV7-2 to TRBJ1-1; a confident D gene designation cannot be given. The nucleotides are TGTGCCAGCAGCATCCGTCAGTGGAACACTGAAGCTTTCTTT. This yields the protein CASSIRQWNTEAFF. The CDR3, completed at both ends by the reference TRBV7-2 and TRBJ1-1 genes, gives the full variable domain GAGVSQSPSNKVTEKGKDVELRCDPISGHTALYWYRQSLGQGLEFLIYFQGNSAPDKSGLPSDRFSAERTGGSVSTLTIQRTQQEDSAVYLCASSIRQWNTEAFFGQGTRLTVV.